This TCR beta chain appears in the sequencing data of a study of blood T cell repertoires in COVID-19. In the original workflow: Nucleated cell counts were estimated from reference gene primer amplification. Clones were sequenced by immunoSEQ multiplex PCR, and TCRdb holds only the in-frame ones, with some missing. V, J and clone size are those of that table, while D and trimming were read from the DNA. The sample lists 350,000 to 450,000 clones, around 88% occurring once. V dropped 4 bases and J dropped 7 bases, with 13 bases sitting between them. The CDR3 covers 13 residues. Germline CDR1 GTSNPN, CDR2 SVGIG (reference sequence).

The chain joins TRBV30 to TRBJ2-2; a possible D gene is TRBD2 (5 bases). The specimen sequenced was peripheral blood. This receptor was obtained from a woman aged 55-75 years with COVID-19, enrolled during active disease. The CDR3 coding sequence is TGTGCCTGGAAAATGAGGGCTATCGGGGAGCTGTTTTTT. It yields the protein CAWKMRAIGELFF.